These 17 T cell receptor beta chains were sequenced from one sample in a study of identical twins. TCRdb analysed the 5' RACE reads with MiXCR anew, one entry per CDR3 protein. Of a few hundred thousand distinct CDR3 sequences listed, roughly 15% are singletons. This same sample was also taken into another study, of yellow fever vaccine responses in identical twins.

Sequenced sample: CD4+ T cells sorted from blood. The receptors originated from a woman between 18 and 30 years old in good health.

This clonotype has more than one count but fewer than ten. CDR3 nucleotides: TGCAGCGCGGAATTCTGGAATGAGCAGTTCTTC. Translation gives CSAEFWNEQFF. The genes are TRBV29-1 and TRBJ2-1; D unclear. Trimming took 7 bases from V and 7 from J, leaving 11 bases between them. Per the germline V gene, CDR1 is SQVTM and CDR2 is ANQGSEA. The length of the CDR3 is 11 residues.

The sample holds a few counts of this clonotype. The chain joins TRBV5-1 to TRBJ2-3; TRBD2 agrees at 11 bases. J was trimmed by 6 bases and V by 2 bases; bases with no gene match: 8. Germline V gene sequence: CDR1 SGHRS, CDR2 YFSETQ. This CDR3 contains 16 residues. The CDR3 loop reads CASSLPLAGVGDTQYF. The CDR3 DNA reads TGCGCCAGCAGCTTACCACTAGCGGGAGTCGGGGATACGCAGTATTTT.

The rearrangement joins TRBV28 to TRBJ2-5; TRBD1 matches at 8 bases. The CDR3 spans 16 residues. Germline loops: CDR1 MDHEN, CDR2 SYDVKM. J gave up 5 bases and V 4 bases, and 12 bases lay outside the gene matches. CDR3 in amino acids: CASSSIQGAARETQYF. CDR3 bases: TGTGCCAGCAGTTCCATCCAGGGGGCTGCACGGGAGACCCAGTACTTC.

This clonotype showed up just a few times. This chain links TRBV3-1 with TRBJ2-1; 15 bases are shared with TRBD2. Germline CDR1 LGHDT, CDR2 YNNKEL (reference sequence). The CDR3 runs 18 residues. V trimming: 4 bases; J trimming: 9 bases; junction bases outside the gene matches: 13. DNA of the CDR3: TGTGCCAGCAGCCTCAGAGGGAAGGGACTAGCGGGAGGAGCTGAGCAGTTCTTC. Protein sequence: CASSLRGKGLAGGAEQFF.

The J gene is TRBJ2-4, the V gene TRBV12-3 or TRBV12-4, with 8 positions matching TRBD2. The CDR3 is 16 amino acids. V dropped 4 bases and J dropped 2; count of bases not matched to a gene: 7. CDR3 bases: TGTGCCAGCAGTTCCTTGACTAGCGCGCCCAAAAACATTCAGTACTTC. Translation gives CASSSLTSAPKNIQYF.

This sequence joins TRBV2 and TRBJ2-2, with 7 bases identical to TRBD1. The CDR3 contains 14 residues. Germline V gene lookup returns CDR1 SNHLY and CDR2 FYNNEI. V shed 8 bases, J shed 6 bases, and the junction held 9 bases outside the gene matches. CDR3: CASLQPTGPGELFF. The CDR3 DNA reads as TGTGCCAGCCTACAACCGACAGGGCCCGGGGAGCTGTTTTTT.

This rearrangement joins TRBV15 to TRBJ2-1; TRBD2 matches 8 bases. Germline-derived CDR1 and CDR2 are LNHNV and YYDKDF (reference sequence). Losses at the gene ends were 5 bases for V and 5 bases for J; bases not matched to a gene: 8. The CDR3 has 15 residues. The CDR3 reads CATSLTAGANNEQFF. In DNA form, the CDR3 reads TGTGCCACCAGCCTGACAGCGGGGGCCAACAATGAGCAGTTCTTC.

This clonotype was observed at least ten times. This sequence joins TRBV12-3 or TRBV12-4 and TRBJ2-2; D not certain. Trimming stripped 1 base from V and 8 bases from J, with 5 bases between. CDR3 length: 12 residues. Here the CDR3 reads CASSLDGGELFF. CDR3 DNA sequence: TGTGCCAGCAGTTTAGACGGTGGGGAGCTGTTTTTT.

This chain connects TRBV14 to TRBJ2-1; tentatively, D is TRBD1 (6 bases). CDR1 and CDR2 (germline): SGHDN, FVKESK. The CDR3 loop spans 19 amino acids. V shed 3 bases and J shed 2 bases, with 23 bases lying between them. The CDR3 region is CASSHTQGFFRDTYNEQFF. DNA of the CDR3: TGTGCCAGCAGCCATACACAGGGTTTCTTCCGGGACACCTACAATGAGCAGTTCTTC.

J is TRBJ2-1 and V is TRBV24-1; no clear D gene. The CDR3 is 16 amino acids. From germline, CDR1 is KGHDR and CDR2 SFDVKD. Trimming took 3 bases from V and 0 from J, leaving 11 bases between them. In DNA form, the CDR3 reads TGTGCCACCAGTGATCCCCGTGGGGACTCCTACAATGAGCAGTTCTTC. It translates to CATSDPRGDSYNEQFF.

V gene TRBV5-1 combines with J gene TRBJ2-3, with 9 bases matching TRBD2. The V and J ends lost 4 bases and 3 bases, in that order; junction bases with no gene match: 9. The CDR3 is made up of 16 amino acids. The germline V gene encodes CDR1 SGHRS and CDR2 YFSETQ. The CDR3 sequence is CASSIGSGSGTDTQYF. Here the CDR3 DNA reads TGCGCCAGCAGCATAGGTAGCGGGAGTGGGACAGATACGCAGTATTTT.

This clonotype appeared many times. The chain links TRBV5-1 to TRBJ2-1; 8 bases align to TRBD2. Germline values: CDR1 SGHRS, CDR2 YFSETQ. V lost 4 bases, J lost 7 bases, and 10 bases stayed unmatched. The CDR3 length is 15 residues. The chain's CDR3 is CASSPTGGLLNEQFF. CDR3 sequence (DNA): TGCGCCAGCAGCCCCACGGGAGGGTTACTGAATGAGCAGTTCTTC.

The chain employs TRBV7-8 and TRBJ2-7; D might be TRBD1 or TRBD2, each matching 5 bases. The CDR3 is 16 residues long. Germline values: CDR1 SGHVS, CDR2 FQNEAQ. V was shortened by 6 bases and J by 0 bases, with 18 bases between the two germline ends. The CDR3, as DNA: TGTGCCAGCAGTTCCGGGACGGCCCAGAGCTCCTACGAGCAGTACTTC. Amino acids: CASSSGTAQSSYEQYF.

V usage is TRBV28 and J usage is TRBJ2-7, with TRBD2 matching over 13 bases. The CDR3 has 17 amino acids. V was pared by 6 bases and J by 0 bases, with 8 bases of the junction left unmatched. Germline values: CDR1 MDHEN, CDR2 SYDVKM. The DNA for the CDR3 is TGTGCCAGCAGCCGAGGGACTAGCGGGATCAGCTCCTACGAGCAGTACGTC. Translating gives CASSRGTSGISSYEQYV.

In this sample, this clonotype turned up many times. The J gene is TRBJ2-5, the V gene TRBV3-1; TRBD2 agrees at 10 bases. CDR3 length: 17 amino acids. Germline trimming cut 0 bases from V and 6 bases from J; bases unmatched to any gene: 10. Germline lookup yields CDR1 LGHDT and CDR2 YNNKEL (reference sequence). The CDR3 DNA sequence: TGTGCCAGCAGCCAAGATCCCCTAGCGGGAGCCAGAAAGACCCAGTACTTC. Translating it yields CASSQDPLAGARKTQYF.

The chain couples TRBV20-1 to TRBJ1-1; no firm D call. The CDR3 has 13 amino acids. From germline, CDR1 is DFQATT and CDR2 SNEGSKA (reference sequence). Trimming removed 6 bases from V and 1 base from J, with 12 bases in between. In nucleotides, the CDR3 is TGCAGTGCCCCAGAACACCCGAACACTGAAGCTTTCTTT. This gives the protein CSAPEHPNTEAFF.

On this clonotype itself: A much larger clone sits a single nucleotide away, making a read error possible. The rearrangement uses TRBV7-9 and TRBJ2-3, with D uncertain. In germline, CDR1 is SEHNR, CDR2 FQNEAQ (reference sequence). The CDR3 has 12 amino acids. With 3 bases removed from V and 2 bases from J, the gap between germline ends came to 3 bases. The DNA of the CDR3 is TGTGCCAGCAGCTTCGACACAGATACGCAGTATTTT. This translates into CASSFDTDTQYF. Looking up the rest from reference TRBV7-9 and TRBJ2-3 gives the full variable domain: DTGVSQNPRHKITKRGQNVTFRCDPISEHNRLYWYRQTLGQGPEFLTYFQNEAQLEKSRLLSDRFSAERPKGSFSTLEIQRTEQGDSAMYLCASSFDTDTQYFGPGTRLTVL.